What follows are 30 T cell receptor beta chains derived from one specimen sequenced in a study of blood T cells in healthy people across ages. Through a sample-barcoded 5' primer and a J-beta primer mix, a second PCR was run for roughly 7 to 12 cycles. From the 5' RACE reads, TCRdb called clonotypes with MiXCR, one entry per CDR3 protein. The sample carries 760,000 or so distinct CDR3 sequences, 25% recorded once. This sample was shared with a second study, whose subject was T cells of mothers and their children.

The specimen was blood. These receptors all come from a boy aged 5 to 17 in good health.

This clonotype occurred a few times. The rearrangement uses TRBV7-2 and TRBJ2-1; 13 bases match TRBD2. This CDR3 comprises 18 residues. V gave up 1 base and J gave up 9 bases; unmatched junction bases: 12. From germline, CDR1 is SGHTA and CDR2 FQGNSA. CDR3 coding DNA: TGTGCCAGCAGCTTAGAACTAGCGGGAGGGCCGCTTTCAAGTGAGCAGTTCTTC. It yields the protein CASSLELAGGPLSSEQFF.

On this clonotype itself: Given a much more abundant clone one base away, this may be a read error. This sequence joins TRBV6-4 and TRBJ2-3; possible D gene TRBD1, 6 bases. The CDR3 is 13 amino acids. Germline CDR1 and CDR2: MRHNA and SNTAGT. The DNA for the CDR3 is TGTGCCAGCAGTGAGGACAGCACAGATATGCAGTATTTT. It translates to CASSEDSTDMQYF.

The CDR3 DNA sequence: TGCAGCGTTGAACATCTCCAAGAGACCCAGTACTTC. It is translated as CSVEHLQETQYF. This chain connects TRBV29-1 to TRBJ2-5; D call uncertain. V was trimmed by 2 bases and J by 1 base, leaving 5 bases between them. From germline, CDR1 is SQVTM and CDR2 ANQGSEA. This CDR3 contains 12 residues. Full variable domain (remainder filled in from reference TRBV29-1 and TRBJ2-5): SAVISQKPSRDICQRGTSLTIQCQVDSQVTMMFWYRQQPGQSLTLIATANQGSEATYESGFVIDKFPISRPNLTFSTLTVSNMSPEDSSIYLCSVEHLQETQYFGPGTRLLVL.

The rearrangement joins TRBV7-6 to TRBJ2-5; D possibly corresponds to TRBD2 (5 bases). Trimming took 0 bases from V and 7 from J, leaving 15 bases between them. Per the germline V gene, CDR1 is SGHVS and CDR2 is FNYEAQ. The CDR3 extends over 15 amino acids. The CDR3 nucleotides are TGTGCCAGCAGCTTAGCGCGAGGCAGCGGTGGGACCCAGTACTTC. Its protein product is CASSLARGSGGTQYF.

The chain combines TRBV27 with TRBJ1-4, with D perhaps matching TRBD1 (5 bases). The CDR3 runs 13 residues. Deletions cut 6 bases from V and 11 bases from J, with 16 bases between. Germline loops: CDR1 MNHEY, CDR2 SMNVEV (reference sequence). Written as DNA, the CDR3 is TGTGCCAGCAGCCGACAGTTCCGAGAGAAACTGTTTTTT. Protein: CASSRQFREKLFF.

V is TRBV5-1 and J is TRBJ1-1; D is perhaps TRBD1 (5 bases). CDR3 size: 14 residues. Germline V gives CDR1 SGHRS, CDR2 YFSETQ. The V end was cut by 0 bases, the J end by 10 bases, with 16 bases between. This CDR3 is CASSLEGTVLSAFF. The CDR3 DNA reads TGCGCCAGCAGCTTGGAGGGGACCGTCCTCTCAGCTTTCTTT.

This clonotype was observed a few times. CDR3 protein: CATSTGLAVNYGYTF. CDR3 DNA sequence: TGTGCCACCAGCACGGGACTGGCCGTAAACTATGGCTACACCTTC. The chain joins TRBV15 to TRBJ1-2; possibly TRBD1 for D (5 bases). Germline values: CDR1 LNHNV, CDR2 YYDKDF (reference sequence). This CDR3 is built from 15 residues. Trimming stripped 4 bases from V and 2 bases from J, with 14 bases between.

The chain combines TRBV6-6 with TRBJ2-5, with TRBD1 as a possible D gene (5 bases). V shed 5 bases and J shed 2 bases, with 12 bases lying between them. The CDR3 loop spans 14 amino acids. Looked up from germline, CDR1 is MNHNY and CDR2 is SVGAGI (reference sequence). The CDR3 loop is CASSRGYNQETQYF. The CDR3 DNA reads TGTGCCAGCAGTAGGGGTTACAATCAAGAGACCCAGTACTTC.

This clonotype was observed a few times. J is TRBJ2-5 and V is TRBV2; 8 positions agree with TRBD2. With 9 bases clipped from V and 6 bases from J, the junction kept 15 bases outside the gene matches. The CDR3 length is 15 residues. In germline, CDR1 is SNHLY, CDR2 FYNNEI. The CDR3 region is CARGSGGLTDKTQYF. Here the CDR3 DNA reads TGTGCCAGAGGGAGCGGGGGCCTAACGGATAAGACCCAGTACTTC.

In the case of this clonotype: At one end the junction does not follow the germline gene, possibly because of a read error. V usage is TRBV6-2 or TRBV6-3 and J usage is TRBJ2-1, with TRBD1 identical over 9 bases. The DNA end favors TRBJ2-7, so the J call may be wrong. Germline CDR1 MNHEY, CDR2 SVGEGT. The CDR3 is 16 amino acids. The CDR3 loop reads CASSWTGALSSYEQYF. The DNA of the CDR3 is TGCGCCAGCAGTTGGACAGGGGCCCTGAGCTCCTACGAGCAGTACTTC.

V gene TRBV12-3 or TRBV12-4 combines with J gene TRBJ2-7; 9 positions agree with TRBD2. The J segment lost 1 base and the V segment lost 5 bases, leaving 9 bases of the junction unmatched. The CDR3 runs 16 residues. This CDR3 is CASSIYSGSTSYEQYF. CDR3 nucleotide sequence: TGTGCCAGCAGTATCTATAGCGGGAGTACGTCCTACGAGCAGTACTTC.

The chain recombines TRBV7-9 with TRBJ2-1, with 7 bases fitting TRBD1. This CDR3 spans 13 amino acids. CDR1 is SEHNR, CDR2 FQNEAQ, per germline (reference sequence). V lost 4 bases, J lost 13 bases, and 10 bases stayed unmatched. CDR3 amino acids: CASSSEDRISQFF. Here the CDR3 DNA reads TGTGCCAGCAGCTCAGAGGACAGGATATCCCAGTTCTTC.

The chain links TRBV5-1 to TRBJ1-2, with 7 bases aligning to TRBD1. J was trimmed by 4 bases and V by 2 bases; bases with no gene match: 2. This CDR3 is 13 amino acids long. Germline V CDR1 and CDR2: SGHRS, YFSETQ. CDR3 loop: CASSFRTGYGYTF. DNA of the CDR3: TGCGCCAGCAGCTTCCGGACAGGCTATGGCTACACCTTC. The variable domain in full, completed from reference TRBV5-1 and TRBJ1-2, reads KAGVTQTPRYLIKTRGQQVTLSCSPISGHRSVSWYQQTPGQGLQFLFEYFSETQRNKGNFPGRFSGRQFSNSRSEMNVSTLELGDSALYLCASSFRTGYGYTFGSGTRLTVV.

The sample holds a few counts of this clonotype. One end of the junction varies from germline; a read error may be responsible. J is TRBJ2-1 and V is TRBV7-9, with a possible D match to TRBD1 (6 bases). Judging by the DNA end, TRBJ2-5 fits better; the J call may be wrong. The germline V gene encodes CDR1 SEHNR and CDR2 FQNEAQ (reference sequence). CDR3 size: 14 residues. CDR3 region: CASTLGTYAETQYF. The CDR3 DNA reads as TGTGCCAGCACCTTAGGGACATACGCAGAGACCCAGTACTTC.

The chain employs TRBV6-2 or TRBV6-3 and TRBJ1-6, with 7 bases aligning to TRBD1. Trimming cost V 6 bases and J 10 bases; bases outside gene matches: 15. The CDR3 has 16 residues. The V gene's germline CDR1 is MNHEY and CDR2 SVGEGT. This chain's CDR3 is CASSPSATGLGSPLHF. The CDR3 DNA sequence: TGTGCCAGCAGCCCAAGCGCGACAGGGCTAGGATCACCCCTCCACTTT.

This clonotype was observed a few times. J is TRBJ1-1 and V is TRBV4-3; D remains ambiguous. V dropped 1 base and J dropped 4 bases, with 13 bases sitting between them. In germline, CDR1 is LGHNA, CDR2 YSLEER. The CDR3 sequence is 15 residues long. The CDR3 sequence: CASSQGPTEGTEAFF. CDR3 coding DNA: TGCGCCAGCAGCCAAGGGCCAACCGAGGGCACTGAAGCTTTCTTT.

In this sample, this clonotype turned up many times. In DNA, the CDR3 is TGTGCCAGCAGCTTAGCGGGGCGATACAATGAGCAGTTCTTC. This gives the protein CASSLAGRYNEQFF. This chain links TRBV7-2 with TRBJ2-1; tentatively, D is TRBD1 (5 bases). From germline, CDR1 is SGHTA and CDR2 FQGNSA. Trimming left V 0 bases short and J 4 bases short, with 7 bases between. This CDR3 is 14 amino acids long.

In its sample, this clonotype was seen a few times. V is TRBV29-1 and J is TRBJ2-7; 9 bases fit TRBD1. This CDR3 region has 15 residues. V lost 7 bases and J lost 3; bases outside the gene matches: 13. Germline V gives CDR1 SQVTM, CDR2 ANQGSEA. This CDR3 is CSAERAGQGDYEQYF. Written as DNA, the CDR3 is TGCAGCGCTGAGAGGGCGGGACAGGGAGACTACGAGCAGTACTTC.

This CDR3 reads CASSPHDSSPGANVLTF. The CDR3 nucleotides read TGTGCCAGTAGCCCTCACGACAGCTCACCTGGGGCCAACGTCCTGACTTTC. The chain has TRBV19 and TRBJ2-6; perhaps TRBD1 as D (5 bases). The V end was cut by 6 bases, the J end by 2 bases, with 17 bases between. The CDR3 has 17 residues. Germline V gene lookup returns CDR1 LNHDA and CDR2 SQIVND (reference sequence).

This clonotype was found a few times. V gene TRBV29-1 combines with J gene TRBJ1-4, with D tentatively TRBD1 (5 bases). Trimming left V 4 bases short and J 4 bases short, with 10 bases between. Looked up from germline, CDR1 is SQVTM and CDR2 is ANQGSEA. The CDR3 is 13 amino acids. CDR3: CSVGQGLNEKLFF. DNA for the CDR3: TGCAGCGTTGGGCAGGGCCTTAATGAAAAACTGTTTTTT.

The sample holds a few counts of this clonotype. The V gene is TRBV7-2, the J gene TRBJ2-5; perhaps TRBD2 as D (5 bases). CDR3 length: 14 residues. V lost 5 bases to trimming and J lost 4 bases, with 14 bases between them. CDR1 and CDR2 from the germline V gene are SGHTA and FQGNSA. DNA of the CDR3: TGTGCCAGCAGCCAACTTAGGGCGGGAGAGACCCAGTACTTC. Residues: CASSQLRAGETQYF.

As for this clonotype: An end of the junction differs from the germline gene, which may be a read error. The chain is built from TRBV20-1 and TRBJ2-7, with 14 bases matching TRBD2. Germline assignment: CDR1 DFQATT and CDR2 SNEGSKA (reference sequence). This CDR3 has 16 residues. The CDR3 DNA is TGCAGTACTAGAGGTAGGACTAGCGGGAGGTTACACGAGCAGTACTTC. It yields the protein CSTRGRTSGRLHEQYF.

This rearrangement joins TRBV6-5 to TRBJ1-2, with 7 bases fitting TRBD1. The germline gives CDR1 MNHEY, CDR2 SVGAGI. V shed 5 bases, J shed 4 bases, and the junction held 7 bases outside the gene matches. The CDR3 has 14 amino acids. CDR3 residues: CASSNPGQPYGYTF. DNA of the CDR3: TGTGCCAGCAGTAACCCGGGACAGCCCTATGGCTACACCTTC.

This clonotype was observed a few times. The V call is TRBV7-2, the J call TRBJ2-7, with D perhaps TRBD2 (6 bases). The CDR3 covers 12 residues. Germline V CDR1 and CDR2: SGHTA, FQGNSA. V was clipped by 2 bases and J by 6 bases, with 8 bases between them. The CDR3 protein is CASSLKGGEQYF. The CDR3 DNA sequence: TGTGCCAGCAGCTTAAAGGGAGGCGAGCAGTACTTC. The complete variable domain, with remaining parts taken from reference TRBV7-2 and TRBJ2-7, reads GAGVSQSPSNKVTEKGKDVELRCDPISGHTALYWYRQSLGQGLEFLIYFQGNSAPDKSGLPSDRFSAERTGGSVSTLTIQRTQQEDSAVYLCASSLKGGEQYFGPGTRLTVT.

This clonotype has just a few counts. The CDR3 here is CASSQGWASSYEQYF. The DNA of the CDR3 is TGCGCCAGCAGCCAAGGGTGGGCCAGCTCCTACGAGCAGTACTTC. The chain has TRBV4-3 and TRBJ2-7; no clear D gene. The germline V gene has CDR1 LGHNA and CDR2 YSLEER. This CDR3 spans 15 amino acids. Deletions cut 1 base from V and 0 bases from J, with 10 bases between.

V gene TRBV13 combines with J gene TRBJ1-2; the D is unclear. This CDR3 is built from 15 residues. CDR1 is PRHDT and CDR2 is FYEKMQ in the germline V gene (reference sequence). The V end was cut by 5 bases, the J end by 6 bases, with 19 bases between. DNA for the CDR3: TGTGCCAGCAGCCGTGGGGAGACTGGGGTAGATGGCTACACCTTC. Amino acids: CASSRGETGVDGYTF.

This CDR3 is CSASLAGVGYEQYF. CDR3 nucleotide sequence: TGCAGTGCTAGTCTAGCGGGGGTGGGCTACGAGCAGTACTTC. V and J are TRBV20-1 and TRBJ2-7; 10 bases agree with TRBD2. The CDR3 sequence is 14 residues long. Germline CDR1 is DFQATT and CDR2 is SNEGSKA (reference sequence). Trimming at V came to 3 bases and at J to 3 bases, leaving 5 bases not matched to a gene.

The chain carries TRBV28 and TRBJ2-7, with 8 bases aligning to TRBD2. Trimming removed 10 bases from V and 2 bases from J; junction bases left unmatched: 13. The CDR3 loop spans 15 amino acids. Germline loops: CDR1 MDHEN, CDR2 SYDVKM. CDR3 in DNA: TGTGCCACCGGGGGGGTAGGGGAGGCCACCTACGAGCAGTACTTC. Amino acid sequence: CATGGVGEATYEQYF.

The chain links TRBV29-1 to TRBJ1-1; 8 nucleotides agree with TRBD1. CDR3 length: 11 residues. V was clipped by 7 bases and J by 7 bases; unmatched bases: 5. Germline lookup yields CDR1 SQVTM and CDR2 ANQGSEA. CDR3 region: CSGQGIGEAFF. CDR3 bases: TGCAGCGGACAGGGGATTGGTGAAGCTTTCTTT.

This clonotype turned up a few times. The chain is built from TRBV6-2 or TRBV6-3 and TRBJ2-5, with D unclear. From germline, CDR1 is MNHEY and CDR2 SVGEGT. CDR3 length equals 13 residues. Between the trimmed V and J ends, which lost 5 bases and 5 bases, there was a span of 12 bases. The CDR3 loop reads CASSDRLDETQYF. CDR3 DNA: TGTGCCAGCAGTGACCGACTCGACGAGACCCAGTACTTC.